The entry below describes one T cell receptor beta chain. In the original analysis: Scientists estimated how many nucleated cells there were by amplifying reference gene primers. TCRdb keeps only in-frame clones here, not all; method: immunoSEQ multiplex PCR. That table is the source of V, J and clone size, and D and trimming were worked out from the DNA. In the table there are approximately 63,000 clones, around 89% of which are singletons. The V end was cut by 6 bases, the J end by 0 bases, with 11 bases between. The CDR3 is made up of 14 amino acids. CDR1 KGHDR and CDR2 SFDVKD come from the germline V gene. This record belongs to a study of blood T cell repertoires in COVID-19. About the research overall: Samples of COVID-19 (acute and convalescent) were obtained from the United States, Italy and Spain. Nucleic acid was either cDNA or gDNA, and it came from T cells, B-cell-depleted T cells, or PBMCs.

The Seattle patients, enrolled during active infection, were followed longitudinally. The rearrangement uses TRBV24-1 and TRBJ2-7; D is perhaps TRBD2 (5 bases). Sequencing input: peripheral blood. This clonotype was obtained from a woman aged 55-69 years with COVID-19, enrolled during active disease. CDR3: CATSSPGSSYEQYF. DNA for the CDR3: TGTGCCACCAGTAGCCCGGGATCCTCCTACGAGCAGTACTTC.